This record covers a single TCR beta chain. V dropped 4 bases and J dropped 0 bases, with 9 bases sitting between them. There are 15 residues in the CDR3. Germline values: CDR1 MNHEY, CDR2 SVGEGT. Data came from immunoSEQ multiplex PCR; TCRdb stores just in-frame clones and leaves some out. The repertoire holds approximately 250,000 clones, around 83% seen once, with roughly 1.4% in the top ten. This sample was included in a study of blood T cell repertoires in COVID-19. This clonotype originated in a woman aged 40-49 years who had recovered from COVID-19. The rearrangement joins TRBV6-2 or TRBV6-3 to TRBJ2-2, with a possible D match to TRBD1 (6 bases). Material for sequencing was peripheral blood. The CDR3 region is CASSSEGANTGELFF. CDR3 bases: TGTGCCAGCAGTTCCGAGGGGGCGAACACCGGGGAGCTGTTTTTT.